This T cell receptor beta chain was profiled in a study of blood T cells in healthy people across ages. Points from the study as a whole: CMV infection status of these donors was not known.

This clonotype came up a few times. Its antigen is not identified. For the second PCR, which ran for 7 to 11 cycles, a sample-barcoded 5' primer and a J-beta primer mix were used. TCRdb itself ran the 5' RACE reads through MiXCR, one entry per CDR3 protein. The sample yields around 1,000,000 distinct CDR3 sequences, approximately 25% seen once. Germline CDR1 is MNHEY and CDR2 is SMNVEV (reference sequence). This CDR3 contains 15 residues. The germline V and J ends were trimmed by 6 bases and 2 bases, with 16 bases remaining between them. In addition, the sample was reused for a study of T cells of mothers and their children.

The chain has TRBV27 and TRBJ2-5, with D possibly being TRBD2 (6 bases). What was sequenced was blood. The origin of this receptor is a girl aged 2 to 10 in good health. For the CDR3, the DNA is TGTGCCAGCAGCCCAATAGCGGTGCTACAAGAGACCCAGTACTTC. Protein sequence: CASSPIAVLQETQYF.